These 23 T cell receptor beta chains originate from one sample sequenced in a study of vaccination effects on CD4 cells after COVID-19. Sequenced by immunoSEQ multiplex PCR; TCRdb stores in-frame clones only, minus some. In the table there are tens of thousands of clones, around 70% of which are singletons. The antigens these receptors bind are not known. Prior to sequencing, the ViraFEST assay stimulated PBMC with viral peptide pools, which expanded the antigen-specific CD4+ T cells. Subsequent to a culture period of under 11 days, CD4+ T cells were isolated. None of the vaccinated had previously contracted SARS-CoV-2, and their nucleocapsid antibodies tested negative. The material was CD4+ T cells from PBMCs cultured with SARS-CoV-2 spike peptides, obtained before COVID-19 vaccination. The receptors originated from a human donor who received a COVID-19 vaccine.

The chain recombines TRBV29-1 with TRBJ2-1; tentatively, D is TRBD2 (5 bases). Trimming took 5 bases from V and 4 from J, leaving 9 bases between them. Looked up from germline, CDR1 is SQVTM and CDR2 is ANQGSEA. This CDR3 has 12 residues. The CDR3 bases are TGCAGCGTTCGGACTGGTTACAATGAGCAGTTCTTC. Protein product: CSVRTGYNEQFF.

The chain has TRBV28 and TRBJ1-6; 7 bases match TRBD1. CDR1 and CDR2 (germline): MDHEN, SYDVKM. The CDR3 has 13 amino acids. J gave up 8 bases and V 6 bases, and 4 bases lay outside the gene matches. CDR3: CASRQGRDSPLHF. The CDR3 nucleotides are TGTGCCAGCAGACAGGGGCGCGATTCACCCCTCCACTTT.

The chain links TRBV9 to TRBJ1-2, with D hard to call. The CDR3 consists of 13 residues. Germline CDR1 SGDLS, CDR2 YYNGEE. V gave up 6 bases and J gave up 5 bases, with 14 bases separating them. Here the CDR3 reads CASNLAEGYGYTF. Here the CDR3 DNA reads TGTGCCAGCAACTTAGCGGAAGGATATGGCTACACCTTC.

The CDR3 region has the DNA TGTGCCAGCAGCTTATCGGCAGGGGTTGTGTCACCCCTCCACTTT. Protein product: CASSLSAGVVSPLHF. The V gene is TRBV7-3, the J gene TRBJ1-6; maybe TRBD1 (6 bases). V was cut by 2 bases and J by 10 bases, with 15 bases left in between. The CDR3 has 15 amino acids. Germline-derived CDR1 and CDR2 are SGHTA and FQGTGA.

The chain employs TRBV5-5 and TRBJ1-1; possible D gene TRBD1, 5 bases. Trimming removed 0 bases from V and 5 bases from J, with 11 bases in between. The germline V gene encodes CDR1 SGHKS and CDR2 YYEKEE (reference sequence). This CDR3 region has 14 residues. The CDR3 spells CASSLVGGSTEAFF. The CDR3 DNA sequence: TGTGCCAGCAGCTTGGTCGGGGGGTCGACTGAAGCTTTCTTT. Using reference TRBV5-5 and TRBJ1-1 for the parts outside the CDR3, the full variable domain is DAGVTQSPTHLIKTRGQQVTLRCSPISGHKSVSWYQQVLGQGPQFIFQYYEKEERGRGNFPDRFSARQFPNYSSELNVNALLLGDSALYLCASSLVGGSTEAFFGQGTRLTVV.

This clone occurred a few times. This sequence joins TRBV3-1 (or the pseudogene TRBV3-2) and TRBJ2-3; TRBD1 or TRBD2 may be the D gene (5 bases each). V lost 3 bases, J lost 2 bases, and 12 bases lay in between. The CDR3 consists of 15 residues. Germline CDR1 and CDR2: LGHDT and YNNKEL (reference sequence). The CDR3 nucleotides read TGTGCCAGCAGCCAGGGATGGGGGATCACAGATACGCAGTATTTT. Its protein product is CASSQGWGITDTQYF.

The chain employs TRBV28 and TRBJ2-5; possible D gene TRBD2, 6 bases. Trimming stripped 8 bases from V and 7 bases from J, with 20 bases between. Germline V gene sequence: CDR1 MDHEN, CDR2 SYDVKM. This CDR3 contains 14 residues. The CDR3 sequence: CASLPWGVGWTQYF. Written as DNA, the CDR3 is TGTGCCAGCTTACCCTGGGGGGTCGGGTGGACCCAGTACTTC.

The rearrangement links TRBV3-1 (or the pseudogene TRBV3-2) to TRBJ2-3; D not certain. V lost 5 bases to trimming and J lost 3 bases, with 12 bases between them. Germline-derived CDR1 and CDR2 are LGHDT and YNNKEL (reference sequence). The CDR3 is 14 amino acids. The CDR3 reads CASSNGVRTDTQYF. The CDR3, as DNA: TGTGCCAGCAGCAACGGTGTCCGTACAGATACGCAGTATTTT.

This rearrangement joins TRBV5-4 to TRBJ1-6; a weak D match, TRBD1 (5 bases). Germline V gene sequence: CDR1 SGHNT, CDR2 YYREEE (reference sequence). The CDR3 runs to 17 residues. V was clipped by 0 bases and J by 0 bases, with 10 bases between them. The CDR3 protein is CASSLGPGSSYNSPLHF. CDR3 bases: TGTGCCAGCAGCTTGGGACCAGGGAGCTCCTATAATTCACCCCTCCACTTT.

This clone showed up just a few times. The V and J genes are TRBV2 and TRBJ2-3; TRBD2 aligns across 9 bases. The CDR3 loop spans 16 amino acids. Germline lookup yields CDR1 SNHLY and CDR2 FYNNEI. V gave up 7 bases and J gave up 3 bases; unmatched junction bases: 11. In DNA form, the CDR3 reads TGTGCCAGCACCCGTCCCGCGGGAGGGCGGACAGATACGCAGTATTTT. Its translation is CASTRPAGGRTDTQYF.

V gene TRBV5-4 combines with J gene TRBJ1-3; D is possibly TRBD1 (5 bases). CDR1 SGHNT and CDR2 YYREEE come from the germline V gene (reference sequence). The germline V and J ends were trimmed by 5 bases and 0 bases, with 12 bases remaining between them. CDR3 length: 15 amino acids. The CDR3, as DNA: TGTGCCAGCAGTCAGGGTTCCCCCTCTGGAAACACCATATATTTT. It encodes CASSQGSPSGNTIYF.

The genes are TRBV6-5 and TRBJ2-3, with TRBD2 identical over 8 bases. Germline trimming cut 7 bases from V and 1 base from J; bases unmatched to any gene: 4. Germline lookup yields CDR1 MNHEY and CDR2 SVGAGI. The CDR3 runs to 14 residues. CDR3 bases: TGTGCCAGCACCGGGAGGGATGGCACAGATACGCAGTATTTT. Translated, it gives CASTGRDGTDTQYF.

J is TRBJ2-1 and V is TRBV6-5; 8 bases agree with TRBD2. CDR3 length equals 16 residues. The V gene end was trimmed by 2 bases and the J gene end by 9 bases; junction bases not matched to a gene: 12. In germline, CDR1 is MNHEY, CDR2 SVGAGI. For the CDR3, the DNA is TGTGCCAGCAGTTACGCACTACCGCGGGGGGTTAGTGAGCAGTTCTTC. Residues: CASSYALPRGVSEQFF.

This chain joins TRBV11-3 and TRBJ2-1; 7 nucleotides agree with TRBD2. The junction had 13 bases not matched to a gene; V was cut back by 0 bases and J by 8 bases. From germline, CDR1 is SGHNT and CDR2 YENEEA. The CDR3 is 17 amino acids. The CDR3 region is CASSLESHGREKYEQFF. CDR3 nucleotide sequence: TGTGCCAGCAGCTTAGAGTCCCATGGGCGGGAGAAATATGAGCAGTTCTTC. Full variable domain (missing parts from reference TRBV11-3 and TRBJ2-1): EAGVVQSPRYKIIEKKQPVAFWCNPISGHNTLYWYLQNLGQGPELLIRYENEEAVDDSQLPKDRFSAERLKGVDSTLKIQPAELGDSAVYLCASSLESHGREKYEQFFGPGTRLTVL.

The chain is built from TRBV6-5 and TRBJ2-7; D may match TRBD1 or TRBD2 (5 bases each). CDR3 length: 14 amino acids. Germline V gene sequence: CDR1 MNHEY, CDR2 SVGAGI. With 6 bases removed from V and 0 bases from J, the gap between germline ends came to 12 bases. DNA of the CDR3: TGTGCCAGCAGACGGGACGGGAACTCCTACGAGCAGTACTTC. Translated: CASRRDGNSYEQYF.

V usage is TRBV19 and J usage is TRBJ1-2, with D possibly being TRBD1 (5 bases). The CDR3 totals 13 residues. Trimming left V 4 bases short and J 8 bases short, with 14 bases between. Germline V gene data show CDR1 as LNHDA and CDR2 as SQIVND (reference sequence). CDR3 nucleotide sequence: TGTGCCAGTAGTACCGGGACTAAAGGCGGCTACACCTTC. Protein: CASSTGTKGGYTF.

This clone was seen a few times. J is TRBJ2-7 and V is TRBV28, with D unclear. The V and J ends lost 6 bases and 1 base respectively, with 13 bases between them. The CDR3 loop spans 14 amino acids. The germline V gene encodes CDR1 MDHEN and CDR2 SYDVKM. The CDR3 here is CASSSLIRSYEQYF. As DNA, the CDR3 is TGTGCCAGCAGCTCCCTCATTAGGTCCTACGAGCAGTACTTC.

V usage is TRBV28 and J usage is TRBJ2-7; D is undetermined. Germline CDR1 reads MDHEN; CDR2 reads SYDVKM. The CDR3 runs 12 residues. Between the trimmed V and J ends, which lost 3 bases and 2 bases, there was a span of 5 bases. This CDR3 reads CASSFRPYEQYF. The CDR3 nucleotides read TGTGCCAGCAGTTTTCGGCCCTACGAGCAGTACTTC.

The chain employs TRBV4-1 and TRBJ1-1; D is unresolved. Germline V CDR1 and CDR2: MGHRA, YSYEKL. Trimming pared 0 bases from V and 0 bases from J, leaving 11 bases between. The CDR3 extends over 16 amino acids. This chain's CDR3 is CASSQDAEIMNTEAFF. DNA for the CDR3: TGCGCCAGCAGCCAAGATGCGGAGATCATGAACACTGAAGCTTTCTTT.

The chain links TRBV7-2 to TRBJ2-3, with TRBD2 matching over 9 bases. This CDR3 is built from 15 residues. J gave up 4 bases and V 2 bases, and 4 bases lay outside the gene matches. The V gene's germline CDR1 is SGHTA and CDR2 FQGNSA. The CDR3 coding sequence is TGTGCCAGCAGCTTACAGGCGGGGGGGGCAGATACGCAGTATTTT. It codes for CASSLQAGGADTQYF.

The genes are TRBV7-2 and TRBJ2-4; 15 nucleotides line up with TRBD2. CDR1 is SGHTA and CDR2 is FQGNSA in the germline V gene. This CDR3 region has 20 residues. The V segment lost 0 bases and the J segment 0 bases; nucleotides outside the gene matches: 6. The CDR3 region is CASSLARGLAGGLAKNIQYF. The CDR3 coding sequence is TGTGCCAGCAGCTTAGCCCGGGGACTAGCGGGGGGCCTAGCCAAAAACATTCAGTACTTC.

The chain employs TRBV30 and TRBJ1-2; D ambiguous. CDR3 length equals 13 residues. Germline CDR1 reads GTSNPN; CDR2 reads SVGIG (reference sequence). This CDR3 reads CVVWTLANYGYTF. The DNA of the CDR3 is TGTGTGGTATGGACGTTAGCTAACTATGGCTACACCTTC. The complete variable domain, with remaining parts taken from reference TRBV30 and TRBJ1-2, reads SQTIHQWPATLVQPVGSPLSLECTVEGTSNPNLYWYRQAAGRGLQLLFYSVGIGQISSEVPQNLSASRPQDRQFILSSKKLLLSDSGFYLCVVWTLANYGYTFGSGTRLTVV.

This clone has a handful of counts. V usage is TRBV28 and J usage is TRBJ1-6, with TRBD1 identical over 7 bases. The V segment lost 8 bases and the J segment 8 bases; nucleotides outside the gene matches: 6. This CDR3 spans 13 amino acids. CDR1 is MDHEN and CDR2 is SYDVKM in the germline V gene. CDR3 sequence (DNA): TGTGCCAGCCGACCAGGGGGGGATTCACCCCTCCACTTT. This gives the protein CASRPGGDSPLHF.